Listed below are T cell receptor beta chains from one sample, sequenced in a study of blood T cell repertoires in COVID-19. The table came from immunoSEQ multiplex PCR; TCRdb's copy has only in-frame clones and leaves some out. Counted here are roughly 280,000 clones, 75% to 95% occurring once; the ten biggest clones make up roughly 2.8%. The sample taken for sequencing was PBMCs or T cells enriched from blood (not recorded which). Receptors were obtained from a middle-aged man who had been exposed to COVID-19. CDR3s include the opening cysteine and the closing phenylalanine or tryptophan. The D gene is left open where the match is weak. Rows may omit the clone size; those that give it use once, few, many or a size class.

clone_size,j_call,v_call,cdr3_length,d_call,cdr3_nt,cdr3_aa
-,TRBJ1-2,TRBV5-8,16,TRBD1,TGTGCCAGCAGCTCCTCGACAGGGGCGGTACTATATGGCTACACCTTC,CASSSSTGAVLYGYTF
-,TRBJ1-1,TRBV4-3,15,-,TGCGCCAGCAGCCTGAGCTCGGGTCTTAACACTGAAGCTTTCTTT,CASSLSSGLNTEAFF
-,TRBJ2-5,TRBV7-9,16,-,TGTGCCAGCAGCTTAGGCAGGGGACCCTACCAAGAGACCCAGTACTTC,CASSLGRGPYQETQYF
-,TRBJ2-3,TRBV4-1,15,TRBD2,TGCGCCAGCAGAGGTAGCGGGAGTATAACAGATACGCAGTATTTT,CASRGSGSITDTQYF
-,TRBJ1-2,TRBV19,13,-,TGTGCCAGTAGTATCGGTAATCACTATGGCTACACCTTC,CASSIGNHYGYTF
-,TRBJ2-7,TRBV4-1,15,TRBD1,TGCGCCAGCAGCCCATTTGGCCAGGGGGCTTATGAGCAGTACTTC,CASSPFGQGAYEQYF
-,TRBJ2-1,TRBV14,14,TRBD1,TGTGCCAGCAGCCAAGTACAGGGGGCGAATGAGCAGTTCTTC,CASSQVQGANEQFF
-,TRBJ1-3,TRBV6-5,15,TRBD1,TGTGCCAGCGCGGGACAGGGGGACTCTGGAAACACCATATATTTT,CASAGQGDSGNTIYF
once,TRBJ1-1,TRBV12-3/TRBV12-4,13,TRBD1,TGTGCCAGCAGTCCAGGGGGCCGCACTGAAGCTTTCTTT,CASSPGGRTEAFF
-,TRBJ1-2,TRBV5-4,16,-,TGTGCCAGCAGCTCGGAAGACGGGATCTTAAACTATGGCTACACCTTC,CASSSEDGILNYGYTF
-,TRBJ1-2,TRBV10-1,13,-,TGCGCCAGCTCTCAGGGTAGGACGTATGGCTACACCTTC,CASSQGRTYGYTF
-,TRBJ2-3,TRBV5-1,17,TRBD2,TGCGCCAGCAGCTACCAGAATAGCGGGAGGACCACAGATACGCAGTATTTT,CASSYQNSGRTTDTQYF
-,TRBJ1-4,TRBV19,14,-,TGTGCCAGTAGTATGCAAGGGAGGTATGAAAAACTGTTTTTT,CASSMQGRYEKLFF
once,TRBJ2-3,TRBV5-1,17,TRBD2,TGCGCCAGCAGCTTGGAGACTAGCGGGAGGGACACAGATACGCAGTATTTT,CASSLETSGRDTDTQYF
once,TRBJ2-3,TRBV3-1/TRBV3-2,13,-,TGTGCCAGCAGCCGACAGGACACAGATACGCAGTATTTT,CASSRQDTDTQYF
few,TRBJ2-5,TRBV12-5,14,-,TGTGCTAGTGGTTTGAACAGGGACCAGGAGACCCAGTACTTC,CASGLNRDQETQYF
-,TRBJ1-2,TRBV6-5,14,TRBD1,TGTGCCAGCAGCCCCGCGGACAGGGGCTATGGCTACACCTTC,CASSPADRGYGYTF
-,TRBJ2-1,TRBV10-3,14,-,TGTGCCACCGGAACCGGGTCCCGTACCAATGAGCAGTTCTTC,CATGTGSRTNEQFF
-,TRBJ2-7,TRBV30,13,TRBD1,TGTGCCTGGGATACAGGGGGTATGGGCGAGCAGTACTTC,CAWDTGGMGEQYF
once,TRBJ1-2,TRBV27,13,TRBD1,TGTGCCAGCAGTTTGGACAGGGTCGGTGGCTACACCTTC,CASSLDRVGGYTF
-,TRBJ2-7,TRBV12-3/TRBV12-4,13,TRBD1,TGTGCCAGCAGTCCGGGACAGAAGTACGAGCAGTACTTC,CASSPGQKYEQYF
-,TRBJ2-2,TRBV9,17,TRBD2,TGTGCCAGCAGCGTAGTCCCCGCGGGAGGGGACACCGGGGAGCTGTTTTTT,CASSVVPAGGDTGELFF
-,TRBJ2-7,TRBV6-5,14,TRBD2,TGTGCCAGCAGCCAACTTCCGGGAGGGAACGAGCAGTACTTC,CASSQLPGGNEQYF
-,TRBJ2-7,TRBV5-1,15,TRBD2,TGCGCCAGCAGCTTTAGCGGGAGTACGGACTACGAGCAGTACTTC,CASSFSGSTDYEQYF
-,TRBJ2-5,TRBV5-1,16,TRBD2,TGCGCCAGCAGCTTGGGAGGTACGGGAGGGGAGGAGACCCAGTACTTC,CASSLGGTGGEETQYF
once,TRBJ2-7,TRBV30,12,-,TGTGCCTCCAACCGGGACAAACTCGAGCAGTACTTC,CASNRDKLEQYF
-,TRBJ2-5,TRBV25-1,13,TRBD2,TGTGCCAGTAGGACTAGCAACCAAGAGACCCAGTACTTC,CASRTSNQETQYF
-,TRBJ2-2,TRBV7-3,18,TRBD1,TGTGCCAGCAGCTTAACGTTGGGACAGGGGGCGAACACCGGGGAGCTGTTTTTT,CASSLTLGQGANTGELFF
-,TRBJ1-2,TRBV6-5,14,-,TGTGCCAGCAGGAGAGGGGGTTCGGGCTATGGCTACACCTTC,CASRRGGSGYGYTF
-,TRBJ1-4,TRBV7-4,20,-,TGTGCCAGCAGCTTAGGCAATCCTCGTAGACATTCGATCTCTAATGAAAAACTGTTTTTT,CASSLGNPRRHSISNEKLFF
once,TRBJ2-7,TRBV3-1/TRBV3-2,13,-,TGTGCCAGCAGTAGTAGCGGATCCTACGAGCAGTACTTC,CASSSSGSYEQYF
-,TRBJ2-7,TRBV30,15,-,TGTGCCTGGAGTGTAAGTGGTAGCGTAACCTACGAGCAGTACTTC,CAWSVSGSVTYEQYF
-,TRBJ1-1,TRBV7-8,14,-,TGTGCCAGCAGCTTAGTCGTCGCCTCTGAGGCAGCTTTCTTT,CASSLVVASEAAFF
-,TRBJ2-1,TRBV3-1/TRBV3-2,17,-,TGTGCCAGCAGCCAAGAAACCGCGCTAGCTGGGTACAATGAGCAGTTCTTC,CASSQETALAGYNEQFF
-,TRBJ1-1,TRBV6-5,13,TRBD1,TGTGCCAGCAAAACCGGGACAGGGGCCCAAGCTTTCTTT,CASKTGTGAQAFF
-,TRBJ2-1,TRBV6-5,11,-,TGTGCCAGCAGTCCTAGGGCGGGGCAGTTCTTC,CASSPRAGQFF